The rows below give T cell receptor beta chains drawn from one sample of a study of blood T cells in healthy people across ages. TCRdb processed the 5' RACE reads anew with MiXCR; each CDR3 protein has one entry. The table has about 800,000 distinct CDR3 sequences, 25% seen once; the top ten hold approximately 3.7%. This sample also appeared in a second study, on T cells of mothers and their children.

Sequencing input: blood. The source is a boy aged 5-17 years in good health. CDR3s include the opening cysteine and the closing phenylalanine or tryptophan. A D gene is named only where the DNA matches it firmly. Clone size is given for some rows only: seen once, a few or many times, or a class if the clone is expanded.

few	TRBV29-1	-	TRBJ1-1	CSVNTGRNTEAFF	TGCAGCGTCAATACAGGGAGGAACACTGAAGCTTTCTTT
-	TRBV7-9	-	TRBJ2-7	CASRPPQGMSSYEQYF	TGTGCCAGCAGGCCCCCGCAGGGGATGAGCTCCTACGAGCAGTACTTC
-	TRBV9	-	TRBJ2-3	CASSVEVVTDTQYF	TGTGCCAGCAGCGTAGAGGTAGTCACAGATACGCAGTATTTT
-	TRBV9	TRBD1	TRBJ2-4	CASSETTGVKNIQYF	TGTGCCAGCAGCGAGACGACAGGGGTCAAAAACATTCAGTACTTC
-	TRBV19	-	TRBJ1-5	CASSIDSVPPNQPQHF	TGTGCCAGTAGTATAGATTCGGTCCCCCCGAATCAGCCCCAGCATTTT
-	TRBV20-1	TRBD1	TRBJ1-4	CSARDRPGTALKLFF	TGCAGTGCTAGAGATCGACCCGGGACAGCCTTAAAACTGTTTTTT
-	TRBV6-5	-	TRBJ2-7	CASSYDGGAYDEQYF	TGTGCCAGCAGTTACGACGGAGGGGCTTATGACGAGCAGTACTTC
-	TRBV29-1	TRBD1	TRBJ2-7	CSASDRGHEQYF	TGCAGCGCCTCGGACAGGGGGCACGAGCAGTACTTC
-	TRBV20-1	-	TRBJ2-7	CSARSVGSDTHSFSYEQYF	TGCAGTGCTAGATCTGTCGGGAGTGATACCCATTCTTTTTCATACGAGCAGTACTTC
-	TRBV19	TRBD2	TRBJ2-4	CASSKTRTGLAGDGGKNIQYF	TGTGCCAGTAGTAAAACACGCACGGGACTAGCGGGAGATGGAGGCAAAAACATTCAGTACTTC
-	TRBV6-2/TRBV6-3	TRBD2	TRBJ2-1	CASSYYGTSLAMSSYNEQFF	TGTGCCAGCAGTTACTATGGGACTAGCCTTGCCATGAGCTCCTACAATGAGCAGTTCTTC
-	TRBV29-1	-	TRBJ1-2	CSSLGLDGYTF	TGCAGCTCCCTTGGTTTAGATGGCTACACCTTC
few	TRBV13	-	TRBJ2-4	CASSFRRLRENIQYF	TGTGCCAGCAGCTTTAGAAGGTTGAGGGAAAACATTCAGTACTTC
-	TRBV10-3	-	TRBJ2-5	CAISDSGVQETQYF	TGTGCCATCAGTGACAGCGGAGTCCAAGAGACCCAGTACTTC
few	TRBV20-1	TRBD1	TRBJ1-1	CSARDGQGISAEAFF	TGCAGTGCTAGAGATGGACAGGGAATAAGCGCTGAAGCTTTCTTT
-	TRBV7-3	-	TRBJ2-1	CASSALSAPHEQFF	TGTGCCAGCAGCGCGCTCTCGGCCCCCCATGAGCAGTTCTTC
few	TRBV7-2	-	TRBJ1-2	CASSPRTGLAGGYTF	TGTGCCAGCAGCCCCCGGACCGGTCTTGCCGGTGGCTACACCTTC
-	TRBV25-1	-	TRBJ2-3	CASSGAGWIDTQYF	TGTGCCAGCAGTGGGGCAGGTTGGATAGATACGCAGTATTTT
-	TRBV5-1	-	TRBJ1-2	CASSSLRDSYGYTF	TGCGCCAGCAGTTCCCTCAGGGACTCCTATGGCTACACCTTC
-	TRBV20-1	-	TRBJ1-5	CSASPPLGNTQHF	TGCAGTGCTAGCCCACCGCTCGGGAATACGCAGCATTTT